The 20 T cell receptor beta chains reported below all come from one sample, sequenced in a study of T cell repertoires in cytomegalovirus infection. TCRdb reprocessed the reads with MiXCR, giving one entry per CDR3 protein. The sample lists around 89,000 distinct CDR3 sequences, about 29% seen once, with less than 75% in the top ten. Antigens of these TCRs are unknown. The sample consisted of CD8+ T cells from cultured PBMCs, taken from culture after CMV antigen stimulation. All receptors come from a human donor in good health (CMV status not recorded). Some clones in this sample may be carry-over from other donors' samples.

V and J are TRBV12-3 or TRBV12-4 and TRBJ1-4; TRBD1 aligns across 11 bases. V was clipped by 4 bases and J by 8 bases; unmatched bases: 6. The CDR3 extends over 15 amino acids. CDR3 in DNA: TGTGCCAGCAGTTCGGACAGGGGGCGAAAAGAAAAACTGTTTTTT. Its translation: CASSSDRGRKEKLFF.

This rearrangement joins TRBV25-1 to TRBJ1-6; D gene uncertain. The CDR3 consists of 13 residues. Germline lookup yields CDR1 MGHDK and CDR2 SYGVNS. The ends were cut back, 4 bases at V and 8 bases at J, with 9 bases in the middle. CDR3 amino acids: CASSGLGDSPLHF. Written as DNA, the CDR3 is TGTGCCAGCAGTGGCCTCGGAGATTCACCCCTCCACTTT.

This clonotype has ten or more counts. The chain links TRBV7-2 to TRBJ2-3; a weak D match, TRBD2 (6 bases). With 1 base removed from V and 1 base from J, the gap between germline ends came to 9 bases. The CDR3 runs 15 residues. CDR1 is SGHTA, CDR2 FQGNSA, per germline. This CDR3 reads CASSLVGLRTDTQYF. CDR3 sequence (DNA): TGTGCCAGCAGCTTAGTGGGACTCCGCACAGATACGCAGTATTTT.

This chain joins TRBV5-1 and TRBJ2-7; no reliable D call. From germline, CDR1 is SGHRS and CDR2 YFSETQ. Trimming took 0 bases from V and 3 from J, leaving 7 bases between them. The CDR3 has 13 amino acids. Written as DNA, the CDR3 is TGCGCCAGCAGCTTGGAATTGGGCTACGAGCAGTACTTC. Encoded protein: CASSLELGYEQYF.

In its sample, this clonotype was seen a few times. The rearrangement links TRBV5-1 to TRBJ1-1, with unresolved D. The V gene lost 2 bases and the J gene lost 6 bases, with 8 bases spanning the gap. This CDR3 region has 12 residues. Germline V gene data show CDR1 as SGHRS and CDR2 as YFSETQ. CDR3 protein: CASSFLGAEAFF. The DNA for the CDR3 is TGCGCCAGCAGCTTCCTTGGCGCTGAAGCTTTCTTT.

The chain recombines TRBV12-3 or TRBV12-4 with TRBJ1-1, with TRBD1 as a possible D gene (6 bases). The V end lost 3 bases, the J end lost 8 bases, and 13 bases lay between the germline ends. The CDR3 sequence is 13 residues long. The CDR3 spells CASSLGGASEAFF. In DNA form, the CDR3 reads TGTGCCAGCAGTTTGGGGGGGGCGTCAGAAGCTTTCTTT.

This clonotype has more than one count but fewer than ten. V usage is TRBV10-3 and J usage is TRBJ2-1; TRBD1 agrees at 9 bases. Germline V gene data show CDR1 as ENHRY and CDR2 as SYGVKD. V lost 6 bases and J lost 5; bases outside the gene matches: 11. The CDR3 length is 16 residues. The CDR3 region has the DNA TGTGCCATCAGCGCGTCCCGGGACAGGGCTGACAATGAGCAGTTCTTC. It translates to CAISASRDRADNEQFF.

This clonotype was observed a single time. The gene calls are TRBV20-1 and TRBJ1-5; D uncertain. The CDR3 length is 12 residues. V dropped 3 bases and J dropped 4 bases, with 7 bases sitting between them. Germline V gene lookup returns CDR1 DFQATT and CDR2 SNEGSKA (reference sequence). The CDR3 nucleotides read TGCAGTGCTAGTCCGGGGAATCAGCCCCAGCATTTT. This sequence encodes CSASPGNQPQHF.

There are a few counts of this clonotype. The chain combines TRBV28 with TRBJ2-3; D is unresolved. The CDR3 has 10 residues. Trimming left V 6 bases short and J 4 bases short, with 2 bases between. The germline CDR1 and CDR2 sequences are MDHEN and SYDVKM. The CDR3 DNA is TGTGCCAGCAGCCCAGATACGCAGTATTTT. It encodes CASSPDTQYF.

J is TRBJ1-2 and V is TRBV20-1, with 8 bases aligning to TRBD1. The germline V gene has CDR1 DFQATT and CDR2 SNEGSKA (reference sequence). J gave up 1 base and V 5 bases, and 6 bases lay outside the gene matches. The CDR3 spans 14 residues. The chain's CDR3 is CSAPRTGINYGYTF. Written as DNA, the CDR3 is TGCAGTGCTCCCCGGACAGGGATTAACTATGGCTACACCTTC.

The gene calls are TRBV2 and TRBJ2-3; D not certain. CDR1 is SNHLY and CDR2 is FYNNEI in the germline V gene. The CDR3 is 15 amino acids. The V and J ends lost 2 bases and 0 bases respectively, with 9 bases between them. The CDR3 region is CASSESSASTDTQYF. The CDR3, as DNA: TGTGCCAGCAGTGAATCGTCAGCTAGCACAGATACGCAGTATTTT.

This sequence joins TRBV12-3 or TRBV12-4 and TRBJ2-1; the match to TRBD2 covers 8 bases. CDR3 size: 15 residues. With 5 bases clipped from V and 8 bases from J, the junction kept 11 bases outside the gene matches. CDR3 residues: CASSPLSGGIYEQFF. The CDR3 coding sequence is TGTGCCAGCAGTCCGCTGAGCGGGGGTATCTATGAGCAGTTCTTC.

This clonotype was recorded many times. The chain has TRBV2 and TRBJ1-1; no firm D call. The CDR3 totals 13 residues. The germline V gene has CDR1 SNHLY and CDR2 FYNNEI. Trimming stripped 8 bases from V and 5 bases from J, with 15 bases between. CDR3 region: CASDILLGTEAFF. DNA of the CDR3: TGTGCCAGCGATATTCTATTGGGGACTGAAGCTTTCTTT.

This clonotype was seen more than once but under ten times. V and J are TRBV7-8 and TRBJ2-3; the match to TRBD2 covers 9 bases. Germline loops: CDR1 SGHVS, CDR2 FQNEAQ. This CDR3 spans 16 amino acids. After removal of 0 bases from V and 6 bases from J, the junction contained 7 bases not matched to a gene. The CDR3 reads CASSLAGGGAWDTQYF. The CDR3 region has the DNA TGTGCCAGCAGCTTAGCCGGCGGGGGGGCCTGGGATACGCAGTATTTT.

Turning to this clonotype: One end of the junction varies from germline; a read error may be responsible. The chain is built from TRBV20-1 and TRBJ1-1; D gene uncertain. Germline CDR1 is DFQATT and CDR2 is SNEGSKA (reference sequence). The CDR3 runs 12 residues. CDR3 residues: CNASQENTEAFF. As DNA, the CDR3 is TGCAATGCTTCTCAGGAGAACACTGAAGCTTTCTTT.

This clonotype was detected only a few times. The V and J genes are TRBV7-9 and TRBJ2-1, with D perhaps assigned TRBD1 or TRBD2 (5 bases each). Germline lookup yields CDR1 SEHNR and CDR2 FQNEAQ (reference sequence). Between the trimmed V and J ends, which lost 6 bases and 5 bases, there was a span of 8 bases. This CDR3 comprises 12 residues. The CDR3 DNA follows: TGTGCCAGCAGGGGACGAAACAATGAGCAGTTCTTC. It is translated as CASRGRNNEQFF.

This clonotype has a count of ten or more. The chain links TRBV6-1 to TRBJ2-5; 12 nucleotides line up with TRBD2. Germline V gene lookup returns CDR1 MNHNS and CDR2 SASEGT. Trimming cost V 7 bases and J 5 bases; bases outside gene matches: 8. CDR3 length equals 15 residues. The CDR3 region has the DNA TGTGCCAGCACTATACTAGCGGGGGGATTTGAGACCCAGTACTTC. Its protein product is CASTILAGGFETQYF.

This clonotype was observed a few times. The chain carries TRBV12-3 or TRBV12-4 and TRBJ2-7; 10 bases agree with TRBD1. V lost 6 bases to trimming and J lost 5 bases; unmatched junction nucleotides: 10. The length of the CDR3 is 15 residues. The CDR3: CASRQTGTGVHEQYF. The CDR3 coding sequence is TGTGCCAGCAGGCAAACCGGGACAGGGGTCCACGAGCAGTACTTC.

This clonotype appeared a few times. The chain uses TRBV12-3 or TRBV12-4 and TRBJ1-5, with 10 bases fitting TRBD1. The CDR3 length is 15 residues. The J segment lost 7 bases and the V segment lost 7 bases, leaving 10 bases of the junction unmatched. The CDR3 region has the DNA TGTGCCAGCAAACTCCCGGACAGGGGGAGGCAGCCCCAGCATTTT. Its translation is CASKLPDRGRQPQHF.

The chain recombines TRBV6-5 with TRBJ1-1; tentatively, D is TRBD1 (6 bases). Trimming took 0 bases from V and 3 from J, leaving 11 bases between them. The CDR3 runs 15 residues. CDR1 is MNHEY and CDR2 is SVGAGI in the germline V gene. CDR3 sequence (DNA): TGTGCCAGCAGTTACTCAATGACAGGTGACACTGAAGCTTTCTTT. Its translation is CASSYSMTGDTEAFF.